This entry is about one T cell receptor beta chain. This record belongs to a study of control samples from healthy donors and cancer patients. The CDR3 consists of 18 residues. With 0 bases clipped from V and 1 base from J, the junction kept 10 bases outside the gene matches. The V gene's germline CDR1 is SGHDN and CDR2 FVKESK. The table came from immunoSEQ multiplex PCR; TCRdb's copy has only in-frame clones and leaves some out. The sample comprises over 80,000 clones, 91% of which are singletons, and approximately 14% rests with the top ten. The chain recombines TRBV14 with TRBJ2-7; 9 nucleotides match TRBD2. The source is a man aged 30 to 39 in good health. Material: blood. For the CDR3, the DNA is TGTGCCAGCAGCCAAGATAGCTCAGGGCGGGGGGGATCCTACGAGCAGTACTTC. It translates to CASSQDSSGRGGSYEQYF. Supplemented by reference TRBV14 and TRBJ2-7, the full variable domain reads EAGVTQFPSHSVIEKGQTVTLRCDPISGHDNLYWYRRVMGKEIKFLLHFVKESKQDESGMPNNRFLAERTGGTYSTLKVQPAELEDSGVYFCASSQDSSGRGGSYEQYFGPGTRLTVT.